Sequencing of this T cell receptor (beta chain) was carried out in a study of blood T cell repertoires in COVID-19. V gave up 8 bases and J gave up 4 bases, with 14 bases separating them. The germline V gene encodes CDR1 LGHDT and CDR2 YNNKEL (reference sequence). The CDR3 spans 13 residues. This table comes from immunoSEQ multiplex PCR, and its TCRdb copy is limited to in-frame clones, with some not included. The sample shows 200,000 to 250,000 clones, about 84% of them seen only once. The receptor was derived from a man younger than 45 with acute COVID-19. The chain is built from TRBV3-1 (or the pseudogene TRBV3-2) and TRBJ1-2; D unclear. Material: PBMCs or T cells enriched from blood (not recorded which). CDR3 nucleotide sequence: TGTGCCAGCTCCGGGGAGGCAATCTATGGCTACACCTTC. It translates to CASSGEAIYGYTF.